What follows are 26 T cell receptor beta chains derived from one specimen sequenced in a study of T cell responses to AZD1222 COVID-19 vaccine. Produced via immunoSEQ multiplex PCR; TCRdb's table is partial and in-frame only. The sample shows some 150,000 clones, approximately 86% of them seen only once. This sample comprised peripheral blood, obtained after recovery from COVID-19. Receptors originate from an adult who had recovered from COVID-19.

The chain joins TRBV5-1 to TRBJ2-6, with 11 bases lining up with TRBD1. CDR1 is SGHRS and CDR2 is YFSETQ in the germline V gene. V trimming: 3 bases; J trimming: 2 bases; junction bases outside the gene matches: 7. The length of the CDR3 is 18 residues. In DNA, the CDR3 is TGCGCCAGCAGCTCGGGACAGGGGGTCCTCCCTGGGGCCAACGTCCTGACTTTC. Its translation: CASSSGQGVLPGANVLTF.

The genes are TRBV5-1 and TRBJ2-2, with 14 bases fitting TRBD2. Germline V lookup: CDR1 SGHRS, CDR2 YFSETQ. CDR3 length: 20 amino acids. V lost 0 bases and J lost 5; bases outside the gene matches: 12. The CDR3 spells CASSLEDTGTSGSGTGELFF. The CDR3, as DNA: TGCGCCAGCAGCTTGGAGGATACAGGGACTAGCGGGAGTGGAACCGGGGAGCTGTTTTTT.

The chain is built from TRBV7-9 and TRBJ1-3; tentative D call: TRBD1 (5 bases). The CDR3 consists of 14 residues. Trimming removed 5 bases from V and 8 bases from J, with 16 bases in between. Germline lookup yields CDR1 SEHNR and CDR2 FQNEAQ (reference sequence). The CDR3 DNA reads TGTGCCAGCAGCCTTACAGGATTAGGTGACACCATATATTTT. This codes for CASSLTGLGDTIYF.

The CDR3 region is CASSSWGNYGYTF. The CDR3, as DNA: TGTGCCAGCAGCTCCTGGGGAAACTATGGCTACACCTTC. This chain links TRBV12-3 or TRBV12-4 with TRBJ1-2; D ambiguous. This CDR3 has 13 residues. V shed 6 bases and J shed 2 bases, with 10 bases lying between them.

The V gene is TRBV7-3, the J gene TRBJ2-3; possible D gene TRBD2, 6 bases. CDR1 is SGHTA, CDR2 FQGTGA, per germline. Between the trimmed V and J ends, which lost 4 bases and 9 bases, there was a span of 17 bases. This CDR3 comprises 14 residues. The CDR3 DNA sequence: TGTGCCAGCAGCTATTTAGGGGCTCGGGGGACGCAGTATTTT. Translating it yields CASSYLGARGTQYF.

This clone was seen once. The V and J genes are TRBV16 and TRBJ1-5; maybe TRBD1 (5 bases). V shed 4 bases and J shed 4 bases, with 14 bases lying between them. This CDR3 has 15 amino acids. The germline gives CDR1 KGHSY, CDR2 FQNENV. This CDR3 is CASSPAGTANQPQHF. CDR3 coding DNA: TGTGCCAGCAGCCCCGCCGGGACCGCGAATCAGCCCCAGCATTTT.

V usage is TRBV6-1 and J usage is TRBJ1-2; D not resolved. CDR3 length equals 13 residues. CDR1 and CDR2 from the germline V gene are MNHNS and SASEGT. V lost 2 bases and J 7 bases, leaving 11 bases between the germline ends. As DNA, the CDR3 is TGTGCCAGCAGTGAAACTGGGAATGGTGGCTACACCTTC. It yields the protein CASSETGNGGYTF.

The chain joins TRBV28 to TRBJ1-6; 9 positions match TRBD1. The CDR3 spans 13 residues. Germline CDR1 MDHEN, CDR2 SYDVKM. J lost 10 bases, V lost 6 bases, and 4 bases had no gene match. In nucleotides, the CDR3 is TGTGCCAGCAGCATGGGACAGGGATCACCCCTCCACTTT. It encodes CASSMGQGSPLHF.

The J gene is TRBJ1-2, the V gene TRBV6-2 or TRBV6-3; D is possibly TRBD1 (5 bases). Trimming shortened V by 5 bases and J by 6 bases, and 13 bases separated the two germline ends. CDR1 is MNHEY, CDR2 SVGEGT, per germline. The CDR3 is 13 residues long. CDR3 bases: TGTGCCAGCAGTGACCAGGGAACGGATGGCTACACCTTC. Residues: CASSDQGTDGYTF.

This rearrangement joins TRBV5-4 to TRBJ1-4; D remains ambiguous. CDR1 and CDR2 from the germline V gene are SGHNT and YYREEE (reference sequence). V lost 0 bases to trimming and J lost 3 bases, with 6 bases between them. This CDR3 spans 14 amino acids. CDR3 in DNA: TGTGCCAGCAGCTTGGGAGGAGCTAATGAAAAACTGTTTTTT. Amino acid sequence: CASSLGGANEKLFF.

The chain couples TRBV5-1 to TRBJ1-1, with no clear D. The CDR3 has 14 amino acids. Germline CDR1 SGHRS, CDR2 YFSETQ. The germline V and J ends were trimmed by 0 bases and 1 base, with 7 bases remaining between them. CDR3 loop: CASSLAPGNTEAFF. CDR3 coding DNA: TGCGCCAGCAGCTTGGCCCCCGGGAACACTGAAGCTTTCTTT.

The chain is built from TRBV3-1 (or the pseudogene TRBV3-2) and TRBJ2-2, with D perhaps matching TRBD2 (6 bases). V dropped 6 bases and J dropped 0 bases, with 14 bases sitting between them. The CDR3 contains 16 residues. Germline CDR1 LGHDT, CDR2 YNNKEL (reference sequence). The CDR3 region has the DNA TGTGCCAGCAGGGGAGGACTGCTCGCGAACACCGGGGAGCTGTTTTTT. Translating it yields CASRGGLLANTGELFF.

This chain links TRBV27 with TRBJ2-7, with 7 bases aligning to TRBD2. The germline V gene encodes CDR1 MNHEY and CDR2 SMNVEV (reference sequence). The CDR3 extends over 14 amino acids. V was clipped by 5 bases and J by 3 bases; unmatched bases: 7. CDR3 in DNA: TGTGCCAGCAGTCCCCGGGGAGGGATCTACGAGCAGTACTTC. Amino acids: CASSPRGGIYEQYF.

V usage is TRBV14 and J usage is TRBJ1-1, with TRBD1 matching over 10 bases. The CDR3 spans 15 residues. V lost 6 bases to trimming and J lost 2 bases; unmatched junction nucleotides: 6. CDR1 SGHDN and CDR2 FVKESK come from the germline V gene. The CDR3 spells CASSRQGAFNTEAFF. CDR3 DNA sequence: TGTGCCAGCAGTCGACAGGGGGCATTTAACACTGAAGCTTTCTTT.

The V call is TRBV9, the J call TRBJ1-5; D ambiguous. Germline assignment: CDR1 SGDLS and CDR2 YYNGEE. The CDR3 loop spans 16 amino acids. V was shortened by 0 bases and J by 0 bases, with 10 bases between the two germline ends. The CDR3 DNA reads TGTGCCAGCAGCGTAGCCCAGGCGTATAGCAATCAGCCCCAGCATTTT. Amino acid sequence: CASSVAQAYSNQPQHF.

The rearrangement joins TRBV19 to TRBJ2-7; D is uncertain. Germline V gives CDR1 LNHDA, CDR2 SQIVND (reference sequence). Trimming left V 1 base short and J 2 bases short, with 3 bases between. The CDR3 extends over 12 amino acids. CDR3 in DNA: TGTGCCAGTAGTATAGGTCCCTACGAGCAGTACTTC. Amino acids: CASSIGPYEQYF.

V usage is TRBV10-3 and J usage is TRBJ1-4, with TRBD1 as a possible D gene (5 bases). This CDR3 is 15 amino acids long. V shed 2 bases and J shed 8 bases, with 15 bases lying between them. Germline V gives CDR1 ENHRY, CDR2 SYGVKD. The CDR3 loop reads CAISETGHTEEKLFF. DNA for the CDR3: TGTGCCATCAGTGAGACCGGACACACAGAGGAAAAACTGTTTTTT.

The chain combines TRBV12-3 or TRBV12-4 with TRBJ2-3; unclear D gene. The CDR3 totals 12 residues. V was pared by 3 bases and J by 3 bases, with 4 bases between. The CDR3 nucleotides read TGTGCCAGCAGTTTGTGGACAGATACGCAGTATTTT. Translated: CASSLWTDTQYF.

J is TRBJ1-1 and V is TRBV7-6; a possible D gene is TRBD1 (6 bases). This CDR3 spans 15 amino acids. Trimming removed 5 bases from V and 2 bases from J, with 15 bases in between. Germline-derived CDR1 and CDR2 are SGHVS and FNYEAQ. Written as DNA, the CDR3 is TGTGCCAGCAGCCCACGACAGGCTCTTAACACTGAAGCTTTCTTT. Translation gives CASSPRQALNTEAFF.

There are a few counts of this clone. The chain couples TRBV28 to TRBJ2-2; 8 nucleotides align to TRBD1. Germline CDR1 reads MDHEN; CDR2 reads SYDVKM. The CDR3 totals 16 residues. The trim removed 5 bases at V and 6 bases at J, leaving 11 bases unmatched. The CDR3 DNA follows: TGTGCCAGCAGTCCTGAGGGGACAGGTTTTTCCGGGGAGCTGTTTTTT. Residues: CASSPEGTGFSGELFF. The variable domain in full, with the rest retrieved from reference TRBV28 and TRBJ2-2, is DVKVTQSSRYLVKRTGEKVFLECVQDMDHENMFWYRQDPGLGLRLIYFSYDVKMKEKGDIPEGYSVSREKKERFSLILESASTNQTSMYLCASSPEGTGFSGELFFGEGSRLTVL.

This clone occurred once. The V gene is TRBV5-4, the J gene TRBJ1-6; D unresolved. There are 16 residues in the CDR3. Trimming took off 4 bases at V and 10 bases at J, with 21 bases between the two ends. The germline gives CDR1 SGHNT, CDR2 YYREEE (reference sequence). In nucleotides, the CDR3 is TGTGCCAGCAGCAACCTTCGGGGAGCCCTTGGGTCACCCCTCCACTTT. Translation: CASSNLRGALGSPLHF.

This clone has more than one count but fewer than ten. The rearrangement joins TRBV9 to TRBJ2-3, with 8 positions matching TRBD2. Germline V gives CDR1 SGDLS, CDR2 YYNGEE. The CDR3 has 14 amino acids. V gave up 3 bases and J gave up 6 bases; unmatched junction bases: 6. The DNA of the CDR3 is TGTGCCAGCAGCGCCTTGACTAGCGAGGATACGCAGTATTTT. Protein product: CASSALTSEDTQYF.

A few counts support this clone. The genes are TRBV6-5 and TRBJ2-7; D unclear. Germline V gives CDR1 MNHEY, CDR2 SVGAGI. This CDR3 is 12 amino acids long. V was pared by 8 bases and J by 3 bases, with 11 bases between. The CDR3 here is CASGSQNYEQYF. The DNA for the CDR3 is TGTGCCAGCGGGTCCCAAAACTACGAGCAGTACTTC.

The chain links TRBV9 to TRBJ1-6; D remains ambiguous. Germline V gene sequence: CDR1 SGDLS, CDR2 YYNGEE. This CDR3 region has 15 residues. The V end was cut by 0 bases, the J end by 9 bases, with 13 bases between. The CDR3 region is CASSVDGYPVSPLHF. CDR3 coding DNA: TGTGCCAGCAGCGTAGACGGCTACCCGGTTTCACCCCTCCACTTT.

The V gene is TRBV6-5, the J gene TRBJ1-6; 8 bases match TRBD1. Germline V CDR1 and CDR2: MNHEY, SVGAGI. The CDR3 is made up of 14 amino acids. The V segment lost 0 bases and the J segment 10 bases; nucleotides outside the gene matches: 2. CDR3 loop: CASSYSTGGSPLHF. CDR3 coding DNA: TGTGCCAGCAGTTACTCAACAGGGGGATCACCCCTCCACTTT.

CDR3 nucleotide sequence: TGTGCCAGCAGTTCCCTAACAGGGACAGATACGCAGTATTTT. Translated, it gives CASSSLTGTDTQYF. The chain is built from TRBV6-6 and TRBJ2-3; TRBD1 is a possible D gene (6 bases). This CDR3 is 14 amino acids long. V was shortened by 4 bases and J by 3 bases, with 11 bases between the two germline ends. Per germline, CDR1 MNHNY and CDR2 SVGAGI (reference sequence).